This T cell receptor beta chain was observed in a study of human T cells and chemical hapten exposure. The study's findings and limits: No change in TCRs above 1 in 1000 frequency was produced by DPC sensitization.

This clonotype was observed at least ten times. The antigen is unknown. Time point described: pre-sensitization, week 0. Treatment in this sample: therapeutic diphenylcyclopropenone sensitization with weekly scalp DPC. This CDR3 region has 15 residues. Germline CDR1 SQVTM, CDR2 ANQGSEA. With 6 bases removed from V and 2 bases from J, the gap between germline ends came to 19 bases. Original processing notes: Sample TCR counts, which ranged from 23,224 to 690,600, had a median of roughly 92,000. TCRdb reprocessed the RACE reads with MiXCR, giving one entry per CDR3 protein. The authors' filters were not applied to this entry. This sample has about 98,000 distinct CDR3 sequences, with 10% to 11% found just once.

The TCR originated in a woman aged 60-75 years with alopecia areata. Some clones in this sample may be carry-over from other donors' samples. The V and J genes are TRBV29-1 and TRBJ2-5; D may correspond to TRBD1 or TRBD2 (5 bases each). This sample comprised whole blood, obtained in connection with sensitization to the hapten diphenylcyclopropenone (DPC). CDR3 DNA: TGCAGCGTGGCGCGTGGGGGAATCAGGCAAGAGACCCAGTACTTC. It yields the protein CSVARGGIRQETQYF.